This T cell receptor (beta chain) was identified in a study of CXCR3-negative and CXCR3-positive naive CD8 T cells. Study context: About 140 million TRB reads were obtained overall (about 1.5 +/- 0.3 million per library).

Every CD8+ subset sample held a few hundred thousand flow-sorted cells, done in triplicate. A CD45RO-CCR7+CD27+CD95- phenotype identified naive CD8+ T cells. For this clonotype: The antigen is undetermined.

Study-wide points: CXCR3-positive naive cells had TRB CDR3s that were more hydrophobic than CXCR3-negative naive cells had.

5' RACE with UMI labels generated the TRB cDNA libraries. For each CDR3 protein, TCRdb gives one entry from its re-call of the 5' RACE reads, without DNA. Its clone listing holds some 120,000 distinct CDR3 sequences. This CDR3 has 15 residues. The germline V gene encodes CDR1 MNHEY and CDR2 SMNVEV (reference sequence). V usage is TRBV27 and J usage is TRBJ2-7; as DNA is missing, the TRBD2 call by TCRdb cannot be tested. What was sequenced was naive CXCR3+ CD8+ T cells from blood. Documented subset: CD45RO-CCR7+CD27+CD95- naive CD8+ T cells expressing CXCR3 (TNR3+). This receptor was obtained from a human donor in good health. Some clones in this sample may be carry-over from other donors' samples. The CDR3 sequence: CASSLVRTSGGGQYF.